This TCR beta chain was identified during a study of early T cells in non-severe SARS-CoV-2 infection. Study-level background: Unsorted whole blood bulk RNA was sequenced, with unpaired chains.

This clonotype has more than one count but fewer than ten. The antigen is unknown. Study results and limitations: Using VDJdb, the matching emphasized anti-spike CD8 responses while missing private and CD4 specificities.

Attachment of unique molecular identifiers was made to individual cDNA molecules. TCRdb re-called the 5' RACE reads with MiXCR, one entry per CDR3 protein. The sample has 70,000 to 90,000 distinct CDR3 sequences; around 11% are singletons. Material: whole blood. This sequence originates from an adult who was a healthcare worker with PCR-confirmed SARS-CoV-2 infection or an uninfected control (not recorded which).

The CDR3 reads CASSQDWDTQYF. The CDR3 coding sequence is TGTGCCAGCAGCCAAGATTGGGATACGCAGTATTTT. The gene calls are TRBV14 and TRBJ2-3; D ambiguous. Per germline, CDR1 SGHDN and CDR2 FVKESK. The V end lost 0 bases, the J end lost 6 bases, and 4 bases lay between the germline ends. This CDR3 has 12 residues.